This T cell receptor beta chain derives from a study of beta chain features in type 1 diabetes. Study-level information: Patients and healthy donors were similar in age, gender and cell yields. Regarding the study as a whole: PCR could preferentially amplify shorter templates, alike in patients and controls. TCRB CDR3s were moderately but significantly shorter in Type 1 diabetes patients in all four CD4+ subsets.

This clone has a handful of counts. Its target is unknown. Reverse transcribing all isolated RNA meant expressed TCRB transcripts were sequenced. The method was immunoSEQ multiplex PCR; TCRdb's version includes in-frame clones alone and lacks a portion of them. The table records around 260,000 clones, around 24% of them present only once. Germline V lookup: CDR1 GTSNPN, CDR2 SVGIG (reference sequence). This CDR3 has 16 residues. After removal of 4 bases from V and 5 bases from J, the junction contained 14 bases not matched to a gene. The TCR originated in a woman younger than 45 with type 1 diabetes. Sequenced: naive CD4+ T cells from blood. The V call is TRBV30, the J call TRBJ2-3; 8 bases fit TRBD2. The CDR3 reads CAWKNRRAGERDTQYF. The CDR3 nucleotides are TGTGCCTGGAAGAATCGCCGAGCGGGAGAACGAGATACGCAGTATTTT.